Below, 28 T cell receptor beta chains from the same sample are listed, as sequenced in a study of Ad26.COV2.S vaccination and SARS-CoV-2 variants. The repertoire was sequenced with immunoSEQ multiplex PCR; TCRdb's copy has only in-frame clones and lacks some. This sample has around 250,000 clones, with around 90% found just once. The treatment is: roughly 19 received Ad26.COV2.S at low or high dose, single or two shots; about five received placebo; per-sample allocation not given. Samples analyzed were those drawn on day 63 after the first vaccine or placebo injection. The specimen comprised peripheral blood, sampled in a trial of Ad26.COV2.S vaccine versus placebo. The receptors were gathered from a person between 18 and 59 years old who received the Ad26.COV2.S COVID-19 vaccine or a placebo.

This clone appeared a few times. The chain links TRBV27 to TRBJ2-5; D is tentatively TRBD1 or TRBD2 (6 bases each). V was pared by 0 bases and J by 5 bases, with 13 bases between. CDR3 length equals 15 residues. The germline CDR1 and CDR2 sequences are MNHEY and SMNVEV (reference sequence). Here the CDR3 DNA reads TGTGCCAGCAGTTTATCGCTGGGGGGCTGGGAGACCCAGTACTTC. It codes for CASSLSLGGWETQYF.

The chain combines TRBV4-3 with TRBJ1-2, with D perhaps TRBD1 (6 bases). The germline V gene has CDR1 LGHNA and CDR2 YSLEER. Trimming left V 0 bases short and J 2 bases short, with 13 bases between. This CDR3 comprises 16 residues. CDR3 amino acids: CASSQDPGGQNYGYTF. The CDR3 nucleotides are TGCGCCAGCAGCCAAGATCCCGGGGGGCAGAACTATGGCTACACCTTC.

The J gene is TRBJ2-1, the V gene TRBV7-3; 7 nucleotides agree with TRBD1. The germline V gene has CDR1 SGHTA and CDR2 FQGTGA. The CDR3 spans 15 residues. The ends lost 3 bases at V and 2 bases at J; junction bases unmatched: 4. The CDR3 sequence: CASSLSRGTYNEQFF. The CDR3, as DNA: TGTGCCAGCAGCTTGAGCAGGGGGACCTACAATGAGCAGTTCTTC.

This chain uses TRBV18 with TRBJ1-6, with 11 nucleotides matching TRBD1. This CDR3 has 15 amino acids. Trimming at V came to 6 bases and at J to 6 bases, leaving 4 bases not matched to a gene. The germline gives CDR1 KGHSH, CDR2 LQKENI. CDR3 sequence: CASSPGTGGNSPLHF. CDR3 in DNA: TGTGCCAGCTCCCCCGGGACAGGGGGTAATTCACCCCTCCACTTT.

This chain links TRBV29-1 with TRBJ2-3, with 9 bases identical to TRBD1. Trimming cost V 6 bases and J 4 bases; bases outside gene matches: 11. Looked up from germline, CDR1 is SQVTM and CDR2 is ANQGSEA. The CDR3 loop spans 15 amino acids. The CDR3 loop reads CSVAPGQGRSDTQYF. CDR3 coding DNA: TGCAGCGTCGCCCCGGGACAGGGCAGGTCAGATACGCAGTATTTT.

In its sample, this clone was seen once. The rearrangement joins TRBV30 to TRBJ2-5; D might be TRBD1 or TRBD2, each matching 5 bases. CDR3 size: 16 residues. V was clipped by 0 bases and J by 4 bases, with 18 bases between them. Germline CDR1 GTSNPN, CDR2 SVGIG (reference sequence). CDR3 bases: TGTGCCTGGAGTGTAGGCTATCAGGGAGTAGGAGAGACCCAGTACTTC. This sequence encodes CAWSVGYQGVGETQYF. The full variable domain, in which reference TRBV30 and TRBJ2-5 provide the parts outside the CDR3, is SQTIHQWPATLVQPVGSPLSLECTVEGTSNPNLYWYRQAAGRGLQLLFYSVGIGQISSEVPQNLSASRPQDRQFILSSKKLLLSDSGFYLCAWSVGYQGVGETQYFGPGTRLLVL.

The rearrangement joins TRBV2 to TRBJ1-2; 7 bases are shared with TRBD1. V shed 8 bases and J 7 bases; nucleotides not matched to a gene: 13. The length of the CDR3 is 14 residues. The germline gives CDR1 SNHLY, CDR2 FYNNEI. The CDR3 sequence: CASVGWTGWGGYTF. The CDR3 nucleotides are TGTGCCAGCGTCGGCTGGACAGGCTGGGGTGGCTACACCTTC.

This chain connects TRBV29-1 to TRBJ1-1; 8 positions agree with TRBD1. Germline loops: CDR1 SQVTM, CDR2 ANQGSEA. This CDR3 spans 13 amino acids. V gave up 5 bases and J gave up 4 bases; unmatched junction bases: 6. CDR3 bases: TGCAGCGTTTCTGGCAGGGGGCTCACTGAAGCTTTCTTT. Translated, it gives CSVSGRGLTEAFF. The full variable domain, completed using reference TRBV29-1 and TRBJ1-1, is SAVISQKPSRDICQRGTSLTIQCQVDSQVTMMFWYRQQPGQSLTLIATANQGSEATYESGFVIDKFPISRPNLTFSTLTVSNMSPEDSSIYLCSVSGRGLTEAFFGQGTRLTVV.

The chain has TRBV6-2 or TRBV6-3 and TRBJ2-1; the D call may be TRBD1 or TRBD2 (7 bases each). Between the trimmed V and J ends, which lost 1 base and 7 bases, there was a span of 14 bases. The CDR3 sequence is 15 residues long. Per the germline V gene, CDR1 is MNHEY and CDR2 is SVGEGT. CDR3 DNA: TGTGCCAGCAGTTACTTCGCAGGGGGGGGGAATGAGCAGTTCTTC. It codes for CASSYFAGGGNEQFF.

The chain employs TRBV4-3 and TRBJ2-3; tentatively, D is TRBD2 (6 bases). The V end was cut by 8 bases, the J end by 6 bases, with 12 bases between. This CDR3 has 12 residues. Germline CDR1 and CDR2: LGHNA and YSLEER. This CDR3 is CASRDWRDTQYF. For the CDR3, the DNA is TGCGCCAGCCGGGACTGGCGGGATACGCAGTATTTT.

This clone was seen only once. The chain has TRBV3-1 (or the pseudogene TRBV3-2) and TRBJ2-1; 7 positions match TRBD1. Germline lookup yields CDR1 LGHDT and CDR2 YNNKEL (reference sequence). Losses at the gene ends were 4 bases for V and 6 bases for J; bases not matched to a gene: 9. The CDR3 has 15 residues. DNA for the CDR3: TGTGCCAGCAGCCTTACAGGGGACCGCCTCAATGAGCAGTTCTTC. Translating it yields CASSLTGDRLNEQFF.

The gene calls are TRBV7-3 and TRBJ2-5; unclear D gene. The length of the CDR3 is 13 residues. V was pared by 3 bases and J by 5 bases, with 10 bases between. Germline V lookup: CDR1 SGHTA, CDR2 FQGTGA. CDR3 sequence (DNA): TGTGCCAGCAGCTTCACCGGGTCGGAGACCCAGTACTTC. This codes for CASSFTGSETQYF.

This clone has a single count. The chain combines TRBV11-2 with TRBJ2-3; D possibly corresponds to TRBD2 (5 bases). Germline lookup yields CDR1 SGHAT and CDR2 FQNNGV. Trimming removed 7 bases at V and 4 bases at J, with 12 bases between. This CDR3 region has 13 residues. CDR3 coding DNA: TGTGCCAGCACTAACCAGAGGGCAGATACGCAGTATTTT. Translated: CASTNQRADTQYF.

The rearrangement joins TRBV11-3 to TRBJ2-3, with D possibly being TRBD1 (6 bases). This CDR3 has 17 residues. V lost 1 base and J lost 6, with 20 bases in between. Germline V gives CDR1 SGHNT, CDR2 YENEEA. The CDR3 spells CASSLGGRDNFPDTQYF. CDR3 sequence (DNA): TGTGCCAGCAGCTTAGGTGGTCGGGACAATTTCCCGGATACGCAGTATTTT.

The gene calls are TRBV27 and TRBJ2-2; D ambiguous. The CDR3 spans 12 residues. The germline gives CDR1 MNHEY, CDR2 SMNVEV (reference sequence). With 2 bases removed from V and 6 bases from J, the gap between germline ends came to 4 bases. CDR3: CASSLTSGELFF. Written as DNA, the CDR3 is TGTGCCAGCAGTTTAACTTCCGGGGAGCTGTTTTTT.

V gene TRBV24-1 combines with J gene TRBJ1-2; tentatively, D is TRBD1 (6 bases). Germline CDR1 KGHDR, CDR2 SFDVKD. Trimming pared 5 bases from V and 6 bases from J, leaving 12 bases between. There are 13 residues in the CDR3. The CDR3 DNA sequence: TGTGCCACCAGTGGAGCAGGGGTCAATGGCTACACCTTC. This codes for CATSGAGVNGYTF.

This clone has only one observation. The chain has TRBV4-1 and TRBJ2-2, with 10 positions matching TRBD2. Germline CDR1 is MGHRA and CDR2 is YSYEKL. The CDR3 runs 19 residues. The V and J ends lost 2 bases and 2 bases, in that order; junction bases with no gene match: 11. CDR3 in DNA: TGCGCCAGCAGCCAAAAATCAAGGGGACTAGCGAAAAACACCGGGGAGCTGTTTTTT. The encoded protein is CASSQKSRGLAKNTGELFF.

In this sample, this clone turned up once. The CDR3 spells CATEGQGAEEQFF. The CDR3 DNA is TGTGCCACCGAGGGACAGGGGGCGGAAGAGCAGTTCTTC. The J gene is TRBJ2-1, the V gene TRBV24-1, with 12 nucleotides matching TRBD1. The CDR3 contains 13 residues. V shed 9 bases, J shed 10 bases, and the junction held 6 bases outside the gene matches. Looked up from germline, CDR1 is KGHDR and CDR2 is SFDVKD.

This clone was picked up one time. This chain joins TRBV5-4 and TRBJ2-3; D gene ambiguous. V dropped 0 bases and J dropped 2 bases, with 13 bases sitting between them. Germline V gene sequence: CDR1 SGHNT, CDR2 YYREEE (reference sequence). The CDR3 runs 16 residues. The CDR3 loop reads CASSLAARRTTDTQYF. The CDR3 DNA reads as TGTGCCAGCAGCTTGGCCGCGCGACGGACCACAGATACGCAGTATTTT. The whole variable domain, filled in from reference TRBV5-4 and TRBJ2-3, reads ETGVTQSPTHLIKTRGQQVTLRCSSQSGHNTVSWYQQALGQGPQFIFQYYREEENGRGNFPPRFSGLQFPNYSSELNVNALELDDSALYLCASSLAARRTTDTQYFGPGTRLTVL.

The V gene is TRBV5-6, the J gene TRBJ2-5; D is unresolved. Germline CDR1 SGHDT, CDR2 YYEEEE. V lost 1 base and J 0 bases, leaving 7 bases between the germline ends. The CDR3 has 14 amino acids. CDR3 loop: CASSLPTYQETQYF. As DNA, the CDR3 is TGTGCCAGCAGCTTGCCCACGTACCAAGAGACCCAGTACTTC.

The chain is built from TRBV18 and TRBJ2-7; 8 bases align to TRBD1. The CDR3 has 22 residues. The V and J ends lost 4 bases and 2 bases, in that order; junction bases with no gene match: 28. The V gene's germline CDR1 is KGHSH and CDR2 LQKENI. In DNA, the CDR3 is TGTGCCAGCTCACTATCCGGGACAGGAGGTCAAGGGTCGATGGGGGCTACCTACGAGCAGTACTTC. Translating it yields CASSLSGTGGQGSMGATYEQYF.

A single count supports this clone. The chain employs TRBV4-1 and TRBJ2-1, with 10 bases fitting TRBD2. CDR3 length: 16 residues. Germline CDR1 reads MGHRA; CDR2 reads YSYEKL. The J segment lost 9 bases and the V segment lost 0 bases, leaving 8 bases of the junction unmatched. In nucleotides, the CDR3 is TGCGCCAGCAGCCAAGAAAGCGGGAGGGCCGTCGGTGAGCAGTTCTTC. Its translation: CASSQESGRAVGEQFF.

The CDR3 DNA follows: TGTGCCAGCAGTTTGCCTAGCGGAGGAAACAATGAGCAGTTCTTC. It specifies CASSLPSGGNNEQFF. The rearrangement links TRBV28 to TRBJ2-1; 7 bases agree with TRBD2. CDR3 length: 15 residues. Germline lookup yields CDR1 MDHEN and CDR2 SYDVKM. Unmatched junction bases numbered 7, after V lost 3 bases and J lost 5 bases.

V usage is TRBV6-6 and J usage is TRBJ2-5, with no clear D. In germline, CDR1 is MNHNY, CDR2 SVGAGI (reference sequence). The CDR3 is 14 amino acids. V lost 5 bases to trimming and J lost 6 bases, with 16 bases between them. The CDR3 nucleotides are TGTGCCAGCAGTCCCCCGGGCAGCCGAAAGACCCAGTACTTC. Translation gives CASSPPGSRKTQYF.

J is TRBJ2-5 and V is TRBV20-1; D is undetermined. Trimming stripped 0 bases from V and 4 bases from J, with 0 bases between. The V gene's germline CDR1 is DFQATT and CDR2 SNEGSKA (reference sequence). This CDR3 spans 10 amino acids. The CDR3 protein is CSAREETQYF. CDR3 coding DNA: TGCAGTGCTAGAGAAGAGACCCAGTACTTC.

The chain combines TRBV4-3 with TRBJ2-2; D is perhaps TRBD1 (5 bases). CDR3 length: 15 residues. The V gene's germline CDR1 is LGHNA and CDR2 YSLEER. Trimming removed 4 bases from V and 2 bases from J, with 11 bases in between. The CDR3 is CASSLQTANTGELFF. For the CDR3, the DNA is TGCGCCAGCAGCCTGCAGACAGCCAACACCGGGGAGCTGTTTTTT.

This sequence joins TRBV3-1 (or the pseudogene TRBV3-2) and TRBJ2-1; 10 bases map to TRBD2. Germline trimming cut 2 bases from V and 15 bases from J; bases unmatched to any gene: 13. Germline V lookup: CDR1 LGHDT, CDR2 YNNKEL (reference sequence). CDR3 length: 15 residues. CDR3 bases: TGTGCCAGCAGCCAACAACTTATTACTAGCGGGGTACTGTTCTTC. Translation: CASSQQLITSGVLFF.

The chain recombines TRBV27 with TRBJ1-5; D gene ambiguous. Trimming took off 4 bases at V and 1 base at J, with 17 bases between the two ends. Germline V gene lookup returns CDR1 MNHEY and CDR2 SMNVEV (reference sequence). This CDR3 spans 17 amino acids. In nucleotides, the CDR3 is TGTGCCAGCAGTTCAAACCTCCCCCTCCCGAGCAATCAGCCCCAGCATTTT. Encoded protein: CASSSNLPLPSNQPQHF.